A single sample is the source of the 21 T cell receptor beta chains below, sequenced in a study of shared clonotypes between healthy human individuals. The data were produced by immunoSEQ multiplex PCR, yet TCRdb's version contains in-frame clones alone and is incomplete. Among 2 million to 2.5 million clones listed, roughly 94% were seen once. The sample taken for sequencing was naive CD4+ T cells sorted from blood. Subset given: CD45RA+ positively selected. Receptors were obtained from a man younger than 35 in good health.

The CDR3 loop is CASSEEAGVNYEQYF. In nucleotides, the CDR3 is TGTGCCAGCAGTGAAGAAGCGGGGGTTAATTACGAGCAGTACTTC. The chain recombines TRBV2 with TRBJ2-7; 8 bases are shared with TRBD2. J gave up 4 bases and V 1 base, and 6 bases lay outside the gene matches. The germline V gene encodes CDR1 SNHLY and CDR2 FYNNEI. The CDR3 loop spans 15 amino acids.

The rearrangement links TRBV6-6 to TRBJ2-1, with D tentatively TRBD1 or TRBD2 (6 bases each). This CDR3 spans 14 amino acids. Trimming stripped 11 bases from V and 0 bases from J, with 14 bases between. CDR1 and CDR2 from the germline V gene are MNHNY and SVGAGI (reference sequence). As DNA, the CDR3 is TGTGCCGCCCGTGAGGGGGGCTCCTACAATGAGCAGTTCTTC. Its translation is CAAREGGSYNEQFF.

This clone has a single count. V and J are TRBV19 and TRBJ1-5; 11 bases fit TRBD1. Germline-derived CDR1 and CDR2 are LNHDA and SQIVND (reference sequence). The CDR3 loop spans 14 amino acids. J lost 5 bases, V lost 8 bases, and 5 bases had no gene match. CDR3 in amino acids: CASPGTGGDQPQHF. CDR3 nucleotide sequence: TGTGCCAGTCCCGGGACAGGGGGAGATCAGCCCCAGCATTTT.

Written as DNA, the CDR3 is TGCGCCAGCAGCCAGCAGACAGGGACGAACCAAGAGACCCAGTACTTC. Its protein is CASSQQTGTNQETQYF. This chain connects TRBV4-1 to TRBJ2-5, with 7 nucleotides matching TRBD1. Germline CDR1 and CDR2: MGHRA and YSYEKL. The CDR3 is made up of 16 amino acids. J was trimmed by 0 bases and V by 3 bases; bases with no gene match: 7.

This CDR3 is CASSLAGASKNYGYTF. The CDR3 region has the DNA TGTGCCAGCAGCCTTGCGGGAGCTTCTAAGAACTATGGCTACACCTTC. The chain has TRBV5-4 and TRBJ1-2; D is ambiguous. The V end was cut by 4 bases, the J end by 2 bases, with 18 bases between. The CDR3 spans 16 residues. Germline CDR1 is SGHNT and CDR2 is YYREEE (reference sequence). Together with reference TRBV5-4 and TRBJ1-2, the CDR3 gives the full variable domain: ETGVTQSPTHLIKTRGQQVTLRCSSQSGHNTVSWYQQALGQGPQFIFQYYREEENGRGNFPPRFSGLQFPNYSSELNVNALELDDSALYLCASSLAGASKNYGYTFGSGTRLTVV.

This clone has only one observation. The chain joins TRBV14 to TRBJ2-2, with D unclear. V was cut by 4 bases and J by 5 bases, with 17 bases left in between. Germline V gives CDR1 SGHDN, CDR2 FVKESK. There are 16 residues in the CDR3. CDR3 nucleotide sequence: TGTGCCAGCAGCCGAAACCCCGTACCAATAACCGGGGAGCTGTTTTTT. Translation gives CASSRNPVPITGELFF.

The chain has TRBV2 and TRBJ2-1; D is unclear. V dropped 6 bases and J dropped 9 bases, with 9 bases sitting between them. Per the germline V gene, CDR1 is SNHLY and CDR2 is FYNNEI. The CDR3 consists of 11 residues. CDR3 sequence: CASSPSSEQFF. The CDR3, as DNA: TGTGCCAGCAGCCCCTCGAGTGAGCAGTTCTTC.

The V and J genes are TRBV15 and TRBJ2-7; tentatively, D is TRBD2 (5 bases). From germline, CDR1 is LNHNV and CDR2 YYDKDF (reference sequence). Trimming pared 1 base from V and 2 bases from J, leaving 9 bases between. The CDR3 contains 14 residues. In DNA form, the CDR3 reads TGTGCCACCAGCAGAGTATCCGGGACCTACGAGCAGTACTTC. It is translated as CATSRVSGTYEQYF.

This clone came up once. The chain carries TRBV4-1 and TRBJ2-1; D ambiguous. Germline V gene sequence: CDR1 MGHRA, CDR2 YSYEKL. With 2 bases removed from V and 7 bases from J, the gap between germline ends came to 18 bases. This CDR3 contains 16 residues. Here the CDR3 DNA reads TGCGCCAGCAGCCAATATTTCGGGCCCGTCTGGAATGAGCAGTTCTTC. Its protein product is CASSQYFGPVWNEQFF.

The chain carries TRBV7-2 and TRBJ1-5, with D unclear. V lost 10 bases, J lost 2 bases, and 15 bases lay in between. The CDR3 contains 14 residues. Per the germline V gene, CDR1 is SGHTA and CDR2 is FQGNSA. CDR3 nucleotide sequence: TGTGCCACCCGACGGCAGGACGGCAATCAGCCCCAGCATTTT. Its translation: CATRRQDGNQPQHF.

This sequence joins TRBV2 and TRBJ1-5; TRBD1 might be the D (5 bases). CDR3 length equals 15 residues. V lost 2 bases and J 0 bases, leaving 8 bases between the germline ends. Germline V gives CDR1 SNHLY, CDR2 FYNNEI. Here the CDR3 DNA reads TGTGCCAGCAGTGAAAGGGGAGCTAGCAATCAGCCCCAGCATTTT. It yields the protein CASSERGASNQPQHF.

This chain links TRBV6-5 with TRBJ1-5, with TRBD1 identical over 7 bases. Germline values: CDR1 MNHEY, CDR2 SVGAGI. CDR3 length: 13 residues. The trim removed 2 bases at V and 6 bases at J, leaving 1 base unmatched. CDR3: CASSYAGGQPQHF. The DNA for the CDR3 is TGTGCCAGCAGTTACGCAGGGGGTCAGCCCCAGCATTTT.

V is TRBV7-2 and J is TRBJ2-3; 12 bases are shared with TRBD2. V lost 7 bases and J lost 5; bases outside the gene matches: 10. This CDR3 region has 16 residues. Germline assignment: CDR1 SGHTA and CDR2 FQGNSA. CDR3 bases: TGTGCCAGCACCCCGCTAGCGGGAGGGCTGGGAGATACGCAGTATTTT. This codes for CASTPLAGGLGDTQYF.

The V gene is TRBV6-4, the J gene TRBJ2-1; the D gene is possibly TRBD1 (5 bases). From germline, CDR1 is MRHNA and CDR2 SNTAGT. The CDR3 length is 14 residues. V lost 6 bases, J lost 6 bases, and 15 bases lay in between. The CDR3: CASSPSQGANEQFF. As DNA, the CDR3 is TGTGCCAGCAGCCCCTCTCAAGGGGCCAATGAGCAGTTCTTC.

This chain's CDR3 is CASAFRTGWKDYGYTF. The CDR3 DNA follows: TGTGCCAGCGCCTTTAGGACAGGCTGGAAGGACTATGGCTACACCTTC. V usage is TRBV5-4 and J usage is TRBJ1-2; 7 bases match TRBD1. V lost 7 bases, J lost 3 bases, and 15 bases stayed unmatched. CDR3 size: 16 residues. Germline CDR1 and CDR2: SGHNT and YYREEE (reference sequence). Filled out from reference TRBV5-4 and TRBJ1-2, the complete variable domain reads ETGVTQSPTHLIKTRGQQVTLRCSSQSGHNTVSWYQQALGQGPQFIFQYYREEENGRGNFPPRFSGLQFPNYSSELNVNALELDDSALYLCASAFRTGWKDYGYTFGSGTRLTVV.

The chain links TRBV5-1 to TRBJ2-5; TRBD1 is a possible D gene (5 bases). The CDR3 has 12 amino acids. From germline, CDR1 is SGHRS and CDR2 YFSETQ. V gave up 0 bases and J gave up 11 bases, with 11 bases separating them. CDR3 amino acids: CASSLGGHVQYF. CDR3 coding DNA: TGCGCCAGCAGCTTGGGGGGCCACGTTCAGTACTTC.

The chain couples TRBV7-2 to TRBJ1-2; 7 positions agree with TRBD1. The CDR3 is 15 amino acids. The germline V gene has CDR1 SGHTA and CDR2 FQGNSA. V trimming: 5 bases; J trimming: 8 bases; junction bases outside the gene matches: 14. CDR3 sequence: CASSETGTANSGYTF. In nucleotides, the CDR3 is TGTGCCAGCAGCGAGACCGGGACAGCAAACTCCGGCTACACCTTC.

J is TRBJ2-3 and V is TRBV2; 10 nucleotides agree with TRBD2. J gave up 4 bases and V 4 bases, and 8 bases lay outside the gene matches. This CDR3 is built from 16 residues. CDR1 and CDR2 (germline): SNHLY, FYNNEI. CDR3 sequence: CASSASSGRSPDTQYF. DNA for the CDR3: TGTGCCAGCAGTGCATCTAGCGGGAGAAGTCCAGATACGCAGTATTTT.

The chain combines TRBV25-1 with TRBJ1-4, with 8 bases identical to TRBD1. This CDR3 is built from 14 residues. V lost 2 bases to trimming and J lost 7 bases; unmatched junction nucleotides: 3. Germline V CDR1 and CDR2: MGHDK, SYGVNS. The CDR3 spells CASSEDRGGEKLFF. The CDR3, as DNA: TGTGCCAGCAGTGAAGACAGGGGAGGTGAAAAACTGTTTTTT.

The chain is built from TRBV6-5 and TRBJ1-2; D unclear. V lost 8 bases and J lost 3, with 10 bases in between. Germline V gives CDR1 MNHEY, CDR2 SVGAGI. The CDR3 extends over 12 amino acids. The CDR3 sequence is CASQDGYYGYTF. Here the CDR3 DNA reads TGTGCCAGCCAGGACGGATACTATGGCTACACCTTC.

J is TRBJ2-2 and V is TRBV27, with D unclear. Germline assignment: CDR1 MNHEY and CDR2 SMNVEV (reference sequence). The V end lost 9 bases, the J end lost 4 bases, and 6 bases lay between the germline ends. CDR3 length: 11 amino acids. The CDR3 nucleotides are TGTGCCAGTTCGTTCACCGGGGAGCTGTTTTTT. It is translated as CASSFTGELFF.